This T cell receptor beta chain was retrieved from a study of cytotoxic CD8 clonotypes in ibrutinib-treated CLL. In its sample, this clone was seen many times. Produced via immunoSEQ multiplex PCR; TCRdb's table is partial and in-frame only. This sample yields fewer than 200,000 clones, of which approximately 80% are seen a single time; roughly 4.6% belongs to the top ten. V lost 4 bases, J lost 2 bases, and 14 bases lay in between. The CDR3 loop spans 15 amino acids. Looked up from germline, CDR1 is MGHRA and CDR2 is YSYEKL. The material was PBMCs, obtained after 24 months of ibrutinib treatment. The clonotype originates from a human donor with chronic lymphocytic leukemia. The chain has TRBV4-1 and TRBJ1-2, with a tentative D call TRBD1 (5 bases). Here the CDR3 reads CASSPSPRDNYGYTF. The CDR3 DNA is TGCGCCAGCAGCCCGTCCCCCAGGGACAACTATGGCTACACCTTC.